These 19 T cell receptor beta chains share one sample of origin, sequenced in a study of response to subunit inactivated influenza vaccine. TCRdb redid the calling of the RT-PCR reads with MiXCR, one entry per CDR3 protein. This sample has 530,000 or so distinct CDR3 sequences, with about 15% found just once. The sequencing used PBMCs from blood, collected 11 to 12 days after vaccination. The origin of the receptors is a man aged 50 to 59 who received an inactivated influenza vaccine.

This clonotype turned up a few times. DNA for the CDR3: TGCAGCGTTGAAGAAACGAAAGCGGACACATACCCTCCCGGGGAGCTGTTTTTT. Residues: CSVEETKADTYPPGELFF. The chain has TRBV29-1 and TRBJ2-2; D may correspond to TRBD1 or TRBD2 (5 bases each). Germline V lookup: CDR1 SQVTM, CDR2 ANQGSEA. V was shortened by 0 bases and J by 6 bases, with 23 bases between the two germline ends. The length of the CDR3 is 18 residues.

This clonotype was found a few times. The rearrangement joins TRBV11-2 to TRBJ2-2; TRBD2 matches 9 bases. CDR1 is SGHAT and CDR2 is FQNNGV in the germline V gene. The junction had 15 bases not matched to a gene; V was cut back by 5 bases and J by 2 bases. The CDR3 runs 19 residues. CDR3 residues: CASSVTPLAGHTNTGELFF. The DNA of the CDR3 is TGTGCCAGCAGCGTCACACCCCTAGCGGGGCATACAAACACCGGGGAGCTGTTTTTT. Together with reference TRBV11-2 and TRBJ2-2, the CDR3 gives the full variable domain: EAGVAQSPRYKIIEKRQSVAFWCNPISGHATLYWYQQILGQGPKLLIQFQNNGVVDDSQLPKDRFSAERLKGVDSTLKIQPAKLEDSAVYLCASSVTPLAGHTNTGELFFGEGSRLTVL.

This clonotype was picked up a small number of times. This chain connects TRBV7-2 to TRBJ1-2, with D unresolved. Germline V gives CDR1 SGHTA, CDR2 FQGNSA. The CDR3 covers 13 residues. V lost 2 bases to trimming and J lost 8 bases, with 12 bases between them. The DNA of the CDR3 is TGTGCCAGCAGCTTATACTCCCCAGGAGGCTACACCTTC. This sequence encodes CASSLYSPGGYTF.

This clonotype was seen at least ten times. The V call is TRBV12-3 or TRBV12-4, the J call TRBJ2-1, with 9 nucleotides matching TRBD2. V lost 5 bases to trimming and J lost 9 bases; unmatched junction nucleotides: 11. The CDR3 length is 15 residues. DNA of the CDR3: TGTGCCAGCAGTCCCGGGACTAGCTCGCTAGGTGAGCAGTTCTTC. Translated, it gives CASSPGTSSLGEQFF.

J is TRBJ2-7 and V is TRBV11-1, with 7 bases matching TRBD1. Germline V gene sequence: CDR1 SGHAT, CDR2 FQDESV (reference sequence). Trimming cost V 3 bases and J 5 bases; bases outside gene matches: 4. The CDR3 has 13 residues. The CDR3 region has the DNA TGTGCCAGCAGCTTCGACAGGGTCCACGAGCAGTACTTC. Translating it yields CASSFDRVHEQYF.

There are many counts of this clonotype. The chain links TRBV5-1 to TRBJ1-1, with D unclear. There are 15 residues in the CDR3. CDR1 SGHRS and CDR2 YFSETQ come from the germline V gene. V was cut by 2 bases and J by 4 bases, with 15 bases left in between. CDR3 sequence reads: CASSLMGGPGTEAFF. The CDR3 coding sequence is TGCGCCAGCAGCTTAATGGGAGGGCCTGGCACTGAAGCTTTCTTT.

This clonotype was recorded a few times. J is TRBJ1-2 and V is TRBV5-6, with 9 bases identical to TRBD1. The V gene end was trimmed by 2 bases and the J gene end by 6 bases; junction bases not matched to a gene: 8. Germline V gives CDR1 SGHDT, CDR2 YYEEEE. This CDR3 is built from 15 residues. CDR3: CASSFFGQGSDGYTF. CDR3 nucleotides: TGTGCCAGCAGCTTCTTTGGACAGGGGAGCGATGGCTACACCTTC.

The rearrangement joins TRBV23-1 to TRBJ2-7; D gene unclear. TRBV23-1 is an open reading frame whose function is uncertain. The CDR3 runs 11 residues. V was shortened by 9 bases and J by 0 bases, with 6 bases between the two germline ends. CDR3 loop: CARVNSYEQYF. In nucleotides, the CDR3 is TGCGCCAGGGTAAACTCCTACGAGCAGTACTTC.

The rearrangement links TRBV6-5 to TRBJ2-3; a weak D match, TRBD2 (5 bases). From germline, CDR1 is MNHEY and CDR2 SVGAGI. This CDR3 comprises 16 residues. With 4 bases removed from V and 4 bases from J, the gap between germline ends came to 18 bases. The DNA for the CDR3 is TGTGCCAGCAGTTCATCAAGTGGGCTAGCCCCAGATACGCAGTATTTT. This codes for CASSSSSGLAPDTQYF.

CDR3 sequence (DNA): TGTGCCAGCAGCTTATGGGAGGTCCCCCCTCGGGAGACCCAGTACTTC. Translation gives CASSLWEVPPRETQYF. The chain has TRBV7-2 and TRBJ2-5; D is possibly TRBD2 (6 bases). The CDR3 loop spans 16 amino acids. The germline V gene has CDR1 SGHTA and CDR2 FQGNSA. V lost 2 bases and J 5 bases, leaving 18 bases between the germline ends.

This clonotype was counted between two and nine times. This rearrangement joins TRBV10-3 to TRBJ2-1; 12 bases line up with TRBD2. V shed 3 bases, J shed 5 bases, and the junction held 5 bases outside the gene matches. The V gene's germline CDR1 is ENHRY and CDR2 SYGVKD. The CDR3 is 16 amino acids. This CDR3 is CAISEGTSGRNNEQFF. The CDR3 DNA follows: TGTGCCATCAGTGAAGGAACTAGCGGGAGGAACAATGAGCAGTTCTTC.

The sample holds many counts of this clonotype. The J gene is TRBJ1-1, the V gene TRBV7-2; D perhaps matches TRBD1 (6 bases). V lost 3 bases and J lost 8, with 13 bases in between. Germline CDR1 SGHTA, CDR2 FQGNSA. The CDR3 has 13 amino acids. The CDR3 reads CASSFPGASEAFF. CDR3 in DNA: TGTGCCAGCAGCTTTCCGGGGGCTTCCGAAGCTTTCTTT.

The genes are TRBV6-2 or TRBV6-3 and TRBJ1-3, with TRBD1 as a possible D gene (6 bases). Trimming shortened V by 2 bases and J by 4 bases, and 18 bases separated the two germline ends. The CDR3 length is 17 residues. CDR1 and CDR2 from the germline V gene are MNHEY and SVGEGT. The CDR3 spells CASSYHGRGKAGNTIYF. CDR3 sequence (DNA): TGTGCCAGCAGTTACCATGGCAGGGGAAAAGCAGGAAACACCATATATTTT.

V usage is TRBV12-3 or TRBV12-4 and J usage is TRBJ2-5; D is perhaps TRBD1 (6 bases). The CDR3 totals 14 residues. V was shortened by 6 bases and J by 5 bases, with 16 bases between the two germline ends. The CDR3 bases are TGTGCCAGCAGGAACTACAGGGCTGGGGAGACCCAGTACTTC. The encoded protein is CASRNYRAGETQYF.

Ten or more counts support this clonotype. CDR3: CSAREGTNEKLFF. CDR3 coding DNA: TGCAGTGCTAGAGAGGGGACAAATGAAAAACTGTTTTTT. The chain uses TRBV20-1 and TRBJ1-4; a weak D match, TRBD1 (6 bases). CDR1 is DFQATT, CDR2 SNEGSKA, per germline (reference sequence). The CDR3 contains 13 residues. V lost 0 bases and J 5 bases, leaving 7 bases between the germline ends.

The chain joins TRBV6-2 or TRBV6-3 to TRBJ1-5; 7 bases fit TRBD1. After removal of 2 bases from V and 7 bases from J, the junction contained 5 bases not matched to a gene. This CDR3 region has 14 residues. The germline V gene encodes CDR1 MNHEY and CDR2 SVGEGT. This CDR3 reads CASSYGAGGQPQHF. In DNA form, the CDR3 reads TGTGCCAGCAGTTACGGGGCAGGGGGACAGCCCCAGCATTTT.

This clonotype was recorded a few times. The chain recombines TRBV10-3 with TRBJ1-1; 12 nucleotides agree with TRBD1. The length of the CDR3 is 16 residues. The germline gives CDR1 ENHRY, CDR2 SYGVKD. With V trimmed by 4 bases and J by 4 bases, 7 bases remained unmatched. The CDR3 bases are TGTGCCATCAGTGGAGCGGGACAGGGGGCCTTCACTGAAGCTTTCTTT. This codes for CAISGAGQGAFTEAFF.

The chain has TRBV20-1 and TRBJ2-1; the match to TRBD2 covers 8 bases. Germline V lookup: CDR1 DFQATT, CDR2 SNEGSKA (reference sequence). The CDR3 sequence is 14 residues long. V lost 6 bases to trimming and J lost 6 bases; unmatched junction nucleotides: 10. As DNA, the CDR3 is TGCAGTGCCCCGGGACTAGTAAGAAGCAATGAGCAGTTCTTC. It is translated as CSAPGLVRSNEQFF.

This clonotype was seen a handful of times. V usage is TRBV20-1 and J usage is TRBJ2-1, with 9 bases aligning to TRBD1. This CDR3 region has 14 residues. Germline loops: CDR1 DFQATT, CDR2 SNEGSKA (reference sequence). The V and J ends lost 6 bases and 5 bases, in that order; junction bases with no gene match: 8. CDR3 region: CSAVLRDRDNEQFF. The CDR3 region has the DNA TGCAGTGCCGTCCTTCGGGACAGGGACAATGAGCAGTTCTTC.